A single TCR beta chain is shown here with its context. This sample was included in a study of blood T cell repertoires in COVID-19. V lost 3 bases, J lost 6 bases, and 22 bases lay in between. CDR3 length: 17 residues. Germline V lookup: CDR1 KGHDR, CDR2 SFDVKD. Per the authors' pipeline: Using reference gene primer amplification, nucleated cell counts were estimated. The method was immunoSEQ multiplex PCR; TCRdb's version includes in-frame clones alone and lacks a portion of them. V and J calls and clone size follow that table, whereas D and trimming were derived from the DNA. This table holds under 150,000 clones, more than 80% found once.

Material: peripheral blood. The chain couples TRBV24-1 to TRBJ1-2; D possibly corresponds to TRBD1 (6 bases). The clonotype originates from a woman aged 50 to 60 with acute or convalescent COVID-19. The CDR3 coding sequence is TGTGCCACCAGTGATGCTTTCTCGTCCCGGGACATGAATGGCTACACCTTC. Its protein product is CATSDAFSSRDMNGYTF.